The 22 T cell receptor beta chains reported below all come from one sample, sequenced in a study of blood T cell repertoires in COVID-19. Sequencing used immunoSEQ multiplex PCR; TCRdb keeps in-frame clones, though not all of them. The table lists 52,000 or so clones, about nine tenths of them singletons. The sample consisted of peripheral blood. The receptors stem from a man older than 75 with acute or convalescent COVID-19.

The gene calls are TRBV7-2 and TRBJ2-5; D gene unclear. Germline values: CDR1 SGHTA, CDR2 FQGNSA. Trimming shortened V by 4 bases and J by 1 base, and 10 bases separated the two germline ends. The CDR3 loop spans 14 amino acids. The CDR3 DNA follows: TGTGCCAGCAGCTGGGCAGACATCCAAGAGACCCAGTACTTC. This sequence encodes CASSWADIQETQYF.

The rearrangement uses TRBV6-1 and TRBJ2-7; 12 bases are shared with TRBD2. The CDR3 loop spans 16 amino acids. The junction had 7 bases not matched to a gene; V was cut back by 0 bases and J by 7 bases. Per the germline V gene, CDR1 is MNHNS and CDR2 is SASEGT. CDR3 coding DNA: TGTGCCAGCAGTGAAGCCTCGCTAGCGGGGGGGTTAGAGCAGTACTTC. This encodes CASSEASLAGGLEQYF.

The J gene is TRBJ1-2, the V gene TRBV12-5; TRBD1 agrees at 7 bases. The length of the CDR3 is 14 residues. Trimming cost V 10 bases and J 5 bases; bases outside gene matches: 13. Germline loops: CDR1 LGHNT, CDR2 FRNRAP. The CDR3 loop reads CAKDRPTTSYGYTF. DNA for the CDR3: TGTGCTAAGGACAGGCCCACAACTTCTTATGGCTACACCTTC.

This chain uses TRBV10-1 with TRBJ2-3; 7 positions match TRBD2. Unmatched junction bases numbered 8, after V lost 4 bases and J lost 4 bases. Germline values: CDR1 WNHNN, CDR2 SYGVQD (reference sequence). This CDR3 comprises 15 residues. CDR3 region: CASSVDGGGPDTQYF. In DNA, the CDR3 is TGCGCCAGCAGTGTCGACGGCGGGGGACCAGATACGCAGTATTTT.

V and J are TRBV30 and TRBJ2-5; D perhaps matches TRBD1 (6 bases). The CDR3 has 15 residues. V lost 1 base to trimming and J lost 5 bases, with 17 bases between them. Germline V gene sequence: CDR1 GTSNPN, CDR2 SVGIG (reference sequence). This CDR3 reads CAWSGWDTPEETQYF. The CDR3 coding sequence is TGTGCCTGGAGTGGGTGGGACACCCCCGAGGAGACCCAGTACTTC.

The chain joins TRBV10-1 to TRBJ2-5; 7 bases match TRBD1. CDR3 length equals 13 residues. Germline loops: CDR1 WNHNN, CDR2 SYGVQD (reference sequence). After removal of 6 bases from V and 1 base from J, the junction contained 2 bases not matched to a gene. The CDR3 DNA follows: TGCGCCAGCAGCAGGACAGGCCAAGAGACCCAGTACTTC. Translating it yields CASSRTGQETQYF.

The chain has TRBV15 and TRBJ1-5, with TRBD1 matching over 8 bases. In germline, CDR1 is LNHNV, CDR2 YYDKDF (reference sequence). CDR3 size: 14 residues. The junction had 6 bases not matched to a gene; V was cut back by 2 bases and J by 9 bases. The CDR3 is CATSRPDREGPQHF. The CDR3 DNA follows: TGTGCCACCAGCAGACCGGACAGGGAGGGGCCCCAGCATTTT. Looking up the rest from reference TRBV15 and TRBJ1-5 gives the full variable domain: DAMVIQNPRYQVTQFGKPVTLSCSQTLNHNVMYWYQQKSSQAPKLLFHYYDKDFNNEADTPDNFQSRRPNTSFCFLDIRSPGLGDTAMYLCATSRPDREGPQHFGDGTRLSIL.

This chain connects TRBV2 to TRBJ2-7, with 11 bases lining up with TRBD2. Germline lookup yields CDR1 SNHLY and CDR2 FYNNEI. The CDR3 totals 16 residues. V was pared by 6 bases and J by 6 bases, with 13 bases of the junction left unmatched. The CDR3 region is CASRRTSGRGTIEQYF. The CDR3 DNA follows: TGTGCCAGCAGACGGACTAGCGGGCGCGGCACTATCGAGCAGTACTTC.

This clone was observed a single time. The genes are TRBV28 and TRBJ2-4; D unclear. Trimming took 3 bases from V and 6 from J, leaving 12 bases between them. The CDR3 is 14 amino acids. Germline CDR1 is MDHEN and CDR2 is SYDVKM. CDR3 sequence (DNA): TGTGCCAGCAGTTTCCCGGATAGCCGAAACATTCAGTACTTC. Translated, it gives CASSFPDSRNIQYF.

The rearrangement joins TRBV5-1 to TRBJ2-1; 10 bases match TRBD2. Trimming at V came to 3 bases and at J to 0 bases, leaving 6 bases not matched to a gene. The CDR3 length is 17 residues. CDR1 is SGHRS, CDR2 YFSETQ, per germline. The DNA of the CDR3 is TGCGCCAGCAGCTCGACTAGCGGGCCGAGCTCCTACAATGAGCAGTTCTTC. Its translation is CASSSTSGPSSYNEQFF.

CDR3 bases: TGTGCCAGCAGCTCGGGTCAAGGGGGATGGAACACTGAAGCTTTCTTT. As protein: CASSSGQGGWNTEAFF. The chain carries TRBV7-2 and TRBJ1-1, with D possibly matching TRBD1 (6 bases). The CDR3 covers 16 residues. V was pared by 4 bases and J by 1 base, with 16 bases between. Germline values: CDR1 SGHTA, CDR2 FQGNSA.

CDR3 nucleotides: TGTGCCAGCAGCGCGGTAGGCCGGCAAGAGACCCAGTACTTC. Its translation is CASSAVGRQETQYF. The V call is TRBV7-3, the J call TRBJ2-5; D ambiguous. V was pared by 5 bases and J by 2 bases, with 12 bases between. CDR1 and CDR2 from the germline V gene are SGHTA and FQGTGA. The CDR3 loop spans 14 amino acids.

The chain links TRBV29-1 to TRBJ1-1; 11 positions agree with TRBD1. The ends lost 7 bases at V and 5 bases at J; junction bases unmatched: 3. Germline CDR1 is SQVTM and CDR2 is ANQGSEA. CDR3 length: 12 amino acids. The DNA for the CDR3 is TGCAGCGGGGGACAGGGGGTAACTGAAGCTTTCTTT. This sequence encodes CSGGQGVTEAFF. The variable domain in full, completed from reference TRBV29-1 and TRBJ1-1, reads SAVISQKPSRDICQRGTSLTIQCQVDSQVTMMFWYRQQPGQSLTLIATANQGSEATYESGFVIDKFPISRPNLTFSTLTVSNMSPEDSSIYLCSGGQGVTEAFFGQGTRLTVV.

CDR3 loop: CASSRVETNYGYTF. The CDR3 coding sequence is TGTGCCAGCTCACGAGTAGAAACTAACTATGGCTACACCTTC. This chain uses TRBV18 with TRBJ1-2; the D is unclear. The CDR3 is made up of 14 amino acids. Germline values: CDR1 KGHSH, CDR2 LQKENI. Trimming took 4 bases from V and 0 from J, leaving 9 bases between them.

V is TRBV11-2 and J is TRBJ2-1, with 9 nucleotides matching TRBD2. CDR1 is SGHAT, CDR2 FQNNGV, per germline. V lost 8 bases and J lost 1; bases outside the gene matches: 3. This CDR3 is built from 14 residues. The CDR3 here is CASRGGVSYNEQFF. CDR3 DNA sequence: TGTGCCAGCCGCGGGGGGGTTTCCTACAATGAGCAGTTCTTC.

The chain carries TRBV7-9 and TRBJ1-3; 7 bases are a match to TRBD1. The J segment lost 4 bases and the V segment lost 5 bases, leaving 14 bases of the junction unmatched. In germline, CDR1 is SEHNR, CDR2 FQNEAQ (reference sequence). This CDR3 has 17 residues. The CDR3 reads CASSLGQGQAVGNTIYF. The CDR3 nucleotides are TGTGCCAGCAGCCTTGGGCAAGGACAGGCGGTAGGAAACACCATATATTTT.

The V gene is TRBV6-5, the J gene TRBJ1-1, with TRBD1 identical over 7 bases. V dropped 4 bases and J dropped 4; count of bases not matched to a gene: 9. This CDR3 spans 15 amino acids. Germline CDR1 is MNHEY and CDR2 is SVGAGI. The CDR3, as DNA: TGTGCCAGCAGTTCACTCTTCCCAGGGGGCACTGAAGCTTTCTTT. It specifies CASSSLFPGGTEAFF.

The genes are TRBV10-1 and TRBJ2-5; 8 bases fit TRBD1. From germline, CDR1 is WNHNN and CDR2 SYGVQD (reference sequence). J lost 6 bases, V lost 5 bases, and 5 bases had no gene match. This CDR3 contains 13 residues. The CDR3: CASSPQGAKTQYF. Written as DNA, the CDR3 is TGCGCCAGCAGTCCGCAGGGGGCAAAGACCCAGTACTTC.

The genes are TRBV6-5 and TRBJ1-6; no firm D call. The V and J ends lost 7 bases and 7 bases respectively, with 17 bases between them. This CDR3 has 15 amino acids. The germline V gene has CDR1 MNHEY and CDR2 SVGAGI. The CDR3 is CASKVGVGGNSPLHF. The CDR3, as DNA: TGTGCCAGCAAGGTTGGGGTCGGCGGGAATTCACCCCTCCACTTT.

The rearrangement uses TRBV19 and TRBJ2-7; 10 nucleotides match TRBD1. CDR1 and CDR2 (germline): LNHDA, SQIVND (reference sequence). The CDR3 totals 17 residues. The junction had 15 bases not matched to a gene; V was cut back by 6 bases and J by 4 bases. CDR3 DNA sequence: TGTGCCAGTAGCCCAGAGCACCGGGACAGGGGATGTTACGAGCAGTACTTC. It codes for CASSPEHRDRGCYEQYF.

Notes on this clone: Germline and junction disagree at one end, which may indicate a read error. The chain recombines TRBV19 with TRBJ2-2; D possibly corresponds to TRBD1 (6 bases). The CDR3 totals 11 residues. Germline-derived CDR1 and CDR2 are LNHDA and SQIVND (reference sequence). The CDR3 protein is CASSIRDRMLF. Here the CDR3 DNA reads TGTGCCAGTAGTATACGTGACAGGATGCTTTTT.

In this sample, this clone turned up once. The chain carries TRBV2 and TRBJ2-5; 8 nucleotides align to TRBD1. Looked up from germline, CDR1 is SNHLY and CDR2 is FYNNEI. V lost 10 bases and J lost 3; bases outside the gene matches: 13. The CDR3 loop spans 15 amino acids. Written as DNA, the CDR3 is TGTGCCACCATCAGGAATACAGGGGGAAAAGAGACCCAGTACTTC. It specifies CATIRNTGGKETQYF.